Below, 22 T cell receptor beta chains from the same sample are listed, as sequenced in a study of PD-1 blockade in classical Hodgkin lymphoma. Time point: newly diagnosed, previously untreated cHL patient sample. The assay was immunoSEQ multiplex PCR, and TCRdb's table has in-frame clones only and misses some. This table holds under 80,000 clones, over 90% found once. Sequencing was performed on peripheral blood mononuclear cells (PBMCs). The receptors originated from a human donor with classical Hodgkin lymphoma.

This chain joins TRBV9 and TRBJ1-2, with TRBD1 matching 7 bases. Germline V lookup: CDR1 SGDLS, CDR2 YYNGEE. This CDR3 is 16 amino acids long. V shed 1 base, J shed 2 bases, and the junction held 8 bases outside the gene matches. CDR3 region: CASSVSPQQGNYGYTF. The CDR3 DNA reads TGTGCCAGCAGCGTAAGTCCACAACAGGGGAACTATGGCTACACCTTC.

V is TRBV4-1 and J is TRBJ1-2; the match to TRBD1 covers 11 bases. The CDR3 spans 16 residues. Germline loops: CDR1 MGHRA, CDR2 YSYEKL. Trimming took 1 base from V and 7 from J; bases not matched to a gene: 8. CDR3 residues: CASSQAGTGGGIGYTF. The CDR3 DNA reads as TGCGCCAGCAGCCAAGCGGGGACAGGGGGAGGGATTGGCTACACCTTC.

This chain links TRBV2 with TRBJ1-3, with TRBD1 identical over 8 bases. This CDR3 region has 16 residues. CDR1 and CDR2 (germline): SNHLY, FYNNEI. With V trimmed by 6 bases and J by 3 bases, 10 bases remained unmatched. This CDR3 is CASSDQGAGFGNTIYF. In nucleotides, the CDR3 is TGTGCCAGCAGCGACCAGGGGGCAGGATTTGGAAACACCATATATTTT.

V usage is TRBV5-1 and J usage is TRBJ1-2, with TRBD1 matching 8 bases. The V gene end was trimmed by 4 bases and the J gene end by 5 bases; junction bases not matched to a gene: 19. Germline assignment: CDR1 SGHRS and CDR2 YFSETQ. This CDR3 is 18 amino acids long. The CDR3 DNA sequence: TGCGCCAGCAGCGGAGGACCGACAGGGGCTTGGGTCTCATATGGCTACACCTTC. Translated, it gives CASSGGPTGAWVSYGYTF. Complete variable domain (other parts from reference TRBV5-1 and TRBJ1-2): KAGVTQTPRYLIKTRGQQVTLSCSPISGHRSVSWYQQTPGQGLQFLFEYFSETQRNKGNFPGRFSGRQFSNSRSEMNVSTLELGDSALYLCASSGGPTGAWVSYGYTFGSGTRLTVV.

As to this clone: One end of the junction varies from germline; a read error may be responsible. This sequence joins TRBV5-1 and TRBJ2-7, with 7 bases lining up with TRBD2. The germline V gene encodes CDR1 SGHRS and CDR2 YFSETQ. The CDR3 contains 16 residues. CDR3 sequence (DNA): TGCGCCAGCAGTTTGGGAGGGACGGATCCTCCCTACGAGCAGTACTTC. It encodes CASSLGGTDPPYEQYF.

On this clone itself: One junction end disagrees with the germline gene, perhaps due to a read error. Other DNA sequences in the sample encode the same CDR3. The genes are TRBV7-2 and TRBJ2-1; D is possibly TRBD2 (6 bases). CDR3 length equals 15 residues. Germline CDR1 SGHTA, CDR2 FQGNSA. The CDR3 DNA reads TGTGCCAGCAGCTTAAGAGGGAGGCGGTACAATGAGCAATTCTTC. Amino acids: CASSLRGRRYNEQFF.

This chain connects TRBV7-9 to TRBJ2-3, with D unresolved. This CDR3 is 13 amino acids long. The V gene lost 3 bases and the J gene lost 2 bases, with 6 bases spanning the gap. Germline V CDR1 and CDR2: SEHNR, FQNEAQ (reference sequence). The CDR3 loop reads CASSFATTDTQYF. In nucleotides, the CDR3 is TGTGCCAGCAGCTTCGCAACCACAGATACGCAGTATTTT. Supplemented by reference TRBV7-9 and TRBJ2-3, the full variable domain reads DTGVSQNPRHKITKRGQNVTFRCDPISEHNRLYWYRQTLGQGPEFLTYFQNEAQLEKSRLLSDRFSAERPKGSFSTLEIQRTEQGDSAMYLCASSFATTDTQYFGPGTRLTVL.

V is TRBV4-1 and J is TRBJ1-4; a possible D gene is TRBD1 (5 bases). Germline lookup yields CDR1 MGHRA and CDR2 YSYEKL. The CDR3 is 13 amino acids. Trimming took 3 bases from V and 11 from J, leaving 13 bases between them. In nucleotides, the CDR3 is TGCGCCAGCAGCCAGGTCGTGGGGGAGAAACTGTTTTTT. This translates into CASSQVVGEKLFF.

This chain connects TRBV29-1 to TRBJ2-5; perhaps TRBD2 as D (6 bases). The CDR3 length is 14 residues. Trimming took off 3 bases at V and 7 bases at J, with 18 bases between the two ends. CDR1 is SQVTM, CDR2 ANQGSEA, per germline. The CDR3 spells CSVDGGTGLGTQYF. In DNA form, the CDR3 reads TGCAGCGTTGACGGAGGGACGGGCTTGGGGACCCAGTACTTC.

This clone came up once. The chain links TRBV5-1 to TRBJ1-1; D not resolved. V was clipped by 0 bases and J by 5 bases, with 14 bases between them. CDR3 length equals 15 residues. CDR1 is SGHRS, CDR2 YFSETQ, per germline. The CDR3 here is CASSLVAGSMTEAFF. The CDR3 DNA reads TGCGCCAGCAGCTTGGTAGCCGGGTCGATGACTGAAGCTTTCTTT.

The V call is TRBV11-3, the J call TRBJ2-2; perhaps D is TRBD1 or TRBD2 (5 bases each). The V gene lost 8 bases and the J gene lost 1 base, with 14 bases spanning the gap. The CDR3 loop spans 15 amino acids. Looked up from germline, CDR1 is SGHNT and CDR2 is YENEEA. The chain's CDR3 is CASQGGTENTGELFF. The CDR3 DNA reads TGTGCCAGCCAAGGTGGGACCGAGAACACCGGGGAGCTGTTTTTT.

The chain is built from TRBV7-2 and TRBJ2-3; possibly TRBD1 or TRBD2 for D (5 bases each). Looked up from germline, CDR1 is SGHTA and CDR2 is FQGNSA. Trimming shortened V by 1 base and J by 9 bases, and 14 bases separated the two germline ends. The CDR3 runs to 14 residues. The CDR3 region has the DNA TGTGCCAGCAGCTTAGGTCCGGGGCAGGAGACGCAGTATTTT. This codes for CASSLGPGQETQYF.

This chain uses TRBV10-3 with TRBJ1-1; 12 bases match TRBD1. This CDR3 has 16 residues. Per germline, CDR1 ENHRY and CDR2 SYGVKD. The V gene end was trimmed by 2 bases and the J gene end by 3 bases; junction bases not matched to a gene: 4. The chain's CDR3 is CAISEQGQGAYTEAFF. The DNA of the CDR3 is TGTGCCATCAGTGAGCAGGGACAGGGGGCGTACACTGAAGCTTTCTTT.

The rearrangement links TRBV29-1 to TRBJ2-1; 11 nucleotides agree with TRBD2. The CDR3 is made up of 15 amino acids. CDR1 SQVTM and CDR2 ANQGSEA come from the germline V gene. V was pared by 7 bases and J by 3 bases, with 8 bases of the junction left unmatched. The CDR3 loop reads CSGGGLADDYNEQFF. The CDR3 DNA reads TGCAGCGGTGGGGGACTAGCGGACGACTACAATGAGCAGTTCTTC.

V and J are TRBV5-6 and TRBJ2-4; D is possibly TRBD1 (5 bases). Germline V CDR1 and CDR2: SGHDT, YYEEEE. CDR3 length: 15 amino acids. V was shortened by 4 bases and J by 0 bases, with 11 bases between the two germline ends. The CDR3 loop is CASSQGQIAKNIQYF. The CDR3, as DNA: TGTGCCAGCAGCCAAGGACAAATAGCCAAAAACATTCAGTACTTC.

Comment on this clone: An end of the junction differs from the germline gene, which may be a read error. V and J are TRBV2 and TRBJ1-5; D is uncertain. The germline CDR1 and CDR2 sequences are SNHLY and FYNNEI. This CDR3 is 13 amino acids long. The CDR3 coding sequence is TGTGCCAGCAGTAAAGCGGTTTATCAGCCCCAGCATTTT. Protein sequence: CASSKAVYQPQHF.

The chain has TRBV7-2 and TRBJ2-7, with 8 bases matching TRBD2. The CDR3 is 15 residues long. Trimming removed 1 base from V and 2 bases from J; junction bases left unmatched: 4. CDR1 is SGHTA, CDR2 FQGNSA, per germline. The CDR3 sequence is CASSLEGGGTYEQYF. The CDR3 DNA reads as TGTGCCAGCAGCTTAGAGGGCGGGGGGACCTACGAGCAGTACTTC.

V and J are TRBV21-1 and TRBJ1-1; the DNA was not compared with TRBD1, the D call given in the table. TRBV21-1 is noted as a pseudogene. The CDR3 is 17 amino acids. The CDR3 sequence is CASSKQCRRGRLTEAFF. The CDR3 nucleotides read TGTGCCAGCAGCAAACAGTGTCGCAGGGGGCGGCTTACTGAAGCTTTCTTT.

The chain uses TRBV5-1 and TRBJ2-7; D is ambiguous. Per germline, CDR1 SGHRS and CDR2 YFSETQ. CDR3 length: 14 amino acids. V was cut by 0 bases and J by 2 bases, with 9 bases left in between. In DNA, the CDR3 is TGCGCCAGCAGCTTGGTAGAAACTACCTACGAGCAGTACTTC. The encoded protein is CASSLVETTYEQYF.

This sequence joins TRBV7-9 and TRBJ2-1, with D tentatively TRBD1 or TRBD2 (5 bases each). The length of the CDR3 is 14 residues. Germline values: CDR1 SEHNR, CDR2 FQNEAQ (reference sequence). Trimming took off 0 bases at V and 5 bases at J, with 8 bases between the two ends. CDR3 loop: CASSLAGADNEQFF. In nucleotides, the CDR3 is TGTGCCAGCAGCTTAGCCGGGGCAGACAATGAGCAGTTCTTC.

This sequence joins TRBV11-2 and TRBJ1-5; D is ambiguous. Trimming pared 5 bases from V and 0 bases from J, leaving 5 bases between. CDR1 is SGHAT and CDR2 is FQNNGV in the germline V gene. This CDR3 spans 13 amino acids. CDR3 DNA sequence: TGTGCCAGCAGCCTATATAGCAATCAGCCCCAGCATTTT. Protein sequence: CASSLYSNQPQHF.

The chain employs TRBV21-1 and TRBJ2-2; TRBD2, the table's D call, was not compared with the DNA. TRBV21-1 is a pseudogene segment. The CDR3 sequence is 17 residues long. The CDR3 here is CASSKEYYERDTGELFF. The CDR3 DNA is TGTGCCAGCAGCAAAGAGTATTACGAGAGGGACACCGGGGAGCTGTTTTTT.